Listed below are T cell receptor beta chains from one sample, sequenced in a study of regulatory T cells in long-lasting Graves disease. MiXCR, run by TCRdb on the multiplex PCR reads, gives a single entry per CDR3 protein. The sample holds 500,000 to 700,000 distinct CDR3 sequences; about 15% are singletons and the top ten take 18%. The same sample was also used in a study of T cells in Graves' hyperthyroidism and ophthalmopathy.

The sample was peripheral blood mononuclear cells (PBMCs), taken at new diagnosis, from a patient treated with antithyroid drugs. All receptors derive from a woman in her twenties or thirties with Graves disease. CDR3s include the opening cysteine and the closing phenylalanine or tryptophan. The D gene is left open where the match is weak. Clone sizes are given selectively: once, few, many, or a class where the clone is expanded.

abundance,len,d_gene,v_gene,j_gene,CDR3nt,CDR3aa
.,15,TRBD2,TRBV7-9,TRBJ2-7,TGTGCCAGCAGCTTAAGTCGCGGGAGCGCCTACGAGCAGTACTTC,CASSLSRGSAYEQYF
.,13,.,TRBV20-1,TRBJ2-2,TGCAGTGCTAGGGTGCAGAACACCGGGGAGCTGTTTTTT,CSARVQNTGELFF
few,15,TRBD2,TRBV5-5,TRBJ2-1,TGTGCCAGCAGCCGACCGGGACTAGCGTACAATGAGCAGTTCTTC,CASSRPGLAYNEQFF
many,14,.,TRBV7-9,TRBJ2-3,TGTGCCAGCAGCTTAGGATCGGGGGCGGATACGCAGTATTTT,CASSLGSGADTQYF
few,13,.,TRBV9,TRBJ2-2,TGTGCCAGCAGCGTAGCGACCAACGGGGAGCTGTTTTTT,CASSVATNGELFF
many,13,.,TRBV28,TRBJ2-5,TGTGCCAGCAGTTTTTTAGTCCAAGAGACCCAGTACTTC,CASSFLVQETQYF
few,16,.,TRBV19,TRBJ1-2,TGTGCCAGTAGTATTCAAGAGAGTCACCTGACTTATGGCTACACCTTC,CASSIQESHLTYGYTF
.,15,.,TRBV7-3,TRBJ2-1,TGTGCCAGCAGCGCGCAGGGGACCACCTACAATGAGCAGTTCTTC,CASSAQGTTYNEQFF
few,13,.,TRBV6-5,TRBJ2-1,TGTGCCAGCAGTTACCGGGCGCAGAATGAGCAGTTCTTC,CASSYRAQNEQFF
few,12,.,TRBV29-1,TRBJ1-1,TGCAGCGTGTCAGGGTTGGGCACTGAAGCTTTCTTT,CSVSGLGTEAFF